This record covers a single T cell receptor (beta chain). This entry belongs to a study of blood T cell repertoires in COVID-19. Authors' processing steps: Amplified reference gene primers provided the basis for estimating nucleated cell counts. Profiling relied on immunoSEQ multiplex PCR, and the TCRdb table lists in-frame clones only, not all of them. V and J calls and clone size follow that table, whereas D and trimming were derived from the DNA. The profile shows tens of thousands of clones, roughly 87% of them singletons. With 0 bases removed from V and 8 bases from J, the gap between germline ends came to 16 bases. Germline-derived CDR1 and CDR2 are LNHDA and SQIVND (reference sequence). The CDR3 runs to 15 residues.

Sequencing was performed on peripheral blood. This TCR was recovered from a man of 80 years or more in a cohort sampled during active COVID-19. The chain couples TRBV19 to TRBJ1-2, with unresolved D. Here the CDR3 DNA reads TGTGCCAGTAGTATAGATCGTCTCGGAGGGCGAGGCTACACCTTC. Its protein product is CASSIDRLGGRGYTF. Based on the CDR3 plus reference TRBV19 and TRBJ1-2, the full variable domain is DGGITQSPKYLFRKEGQNVTLSCEQNLNHDAMYWYRQDPGQGLRLIYYSQIVNDFQKGDIAEGYSVSREKKESFPLTVTSAQKNPTAFYLCASSIDRLGGRGYTFGSGTRLTVV.